Sequencing of this T cell receptor beta chain was carried out in a study of shared clonotypes between healthy human individuals. In the authors' workflow: Without quality scores, immunoSEQ junctional reads could not be filtered like full-length reads. Only in-frame clones appear in the TCRdb table, and some are missing; sequencing was by immunoSEQ multiplex PCR. D and trimming come from the DNA, and the V and J calls and clone size come from that table. The sample lists around 2.1 million clones, about 94% occurring once. General study findings and limits: Deeper or shallower sequencing was expected to change how clonotypes are shared among donors. Naive CD4 clonotypes overlapped across a few donors at around 5%.

Looked up from germline, CDR1 is SGHRS and CDR2 is YFSETQ. V lost 0 bases to trimming and J lost 4 bases, with 19 bases between them. The CDR3 has 17 residues. Remarks on this clone: The antigen is not known.

This rearrangement joins TRBV5-1 to TRBJ1-1; a possible D gene is TRBD1 (6 bases). The sample comprised naive CD4+ T cells sorted from blood. Regarding subset: CD45RA+ positively selected. This clonotype was sampled from a man aged 18 to 30 in good health. The CDR3 is CASSLAHLGGLTTEAFF. The CDR3 DNA reads TGCGCCAGCAGCTTGGCCCACCTCGGGGGGCTCACCACTGAAGCTTTCTTT.